This T cell receptor beta chain comes out of a study of shared clonotypes between healthy human individuals. Study-level points and caveats: Clonotypes not shared had lower generation probabilities than those common to all four donors. Naive subsets tended to show greater estimated richness than memory subsets.

Positively selected for CCR7, the CD45RO-negative cells used as naive CD8 cells excluded terminally differentiated effector memory CD45RA+ cells. Each replicate PCR on the sorted subsets used around 200 ng DNA (approximately 27,000 T cell genomes). Data came from immunoSEQ multiplex PCR; TCRdb stores just in-frame clones and leaves some out. The profile covers about 2.1 million clones, with 85% to 95% appearing a single time and over 1.5% taken by the ten largest. A word on this clone: Its antigen remains unknown.

The sample consisted of naive CD8+ T cells from PBMCs. This TCR derives from a man aged 18-30 years in good health. Some clones in this sample may be carry-over from other donors' samples.

The CDR3 spells CASSQASGNELETQYF. CDR3 in DNA: TGTGCCAGCAGCCAAGCCTCGGGAAACGAGTTGGAGACCCAGTACTTC. J is TRBJ2-5 and V is TRBV4-2; possibly TRBD2 for D (5 bases). Per germline, CDR1 LGHNA and CDR2 YNFKEQ. V was trimmed by 1 base and J by 5 bases, leaving 17 bases between them. CDR3 length equals 16 residues.